This TCR beta chain is drawn from a study of CD8+CD57+ T cells in acquired aplastic anemia. Selection for sequencing was limited to patients who had shown CD8+CD57+ cell expansion by flow cytometry. General study results and limits: Patients had approximately 29 CD8+ CDR3 sequences in common with controls (the shared set).

The template for TCR beta VDJ and CDR3 sequence profiling was genomic DNA. TCRdb fed the reads into MiXCR, producing one record per CDR3 protein. The data hold approximately 150,000 distinct CDR3 sequences, with about 45% observed a single time. The CDR3 extends over 9 amino acids. Germline V lookup: CDR1 SGHTA, CDR2 FQGNSA. This clonotype was observed once. No antigen is known for it. Sequence at one end of the junction differs from germline and may be a read error. Sequencing was carried out using sorted CD4+, CD8+, or CD8+CD57+ T cells (not recorded which) from PBMCs. The V call is TRBV7-2, the J call TRBJ1-5; 7 positions agree with TRBD1. The receptor's source is a human donor with aplastic anemia. The CDR3 nucleotides are TGTGCCAGCAGTTCTAGACAGGGATTT. Its protein product is CASSSRQGF.